These T cell receptor beta chains were read from a single sample in a study of blood T cell repertoires in COVID-19. The protocol was immunoSEQ multiplex PCR, while the TCRdb copy is restricted to in-frame clones and leaves out a portion. The sample records 200,000 to 250,000 clones, around 81% being singletons. The sample consisted of peripheral blood. These receptors were collected from a woman aged 60-75 years with active or convalescent COVID-19. CDR3s include the opening cysteine and the closing phenylalanine or tryptophan. The D gene is left open where the match is weak. Only some rows state a clone size, as once, few, many or a class for expanded clones.

d_call clone_size j_call v_call cdr3_aa cdr3_nt
TRBD2 . TRBJ2-7 TRBV12-3/TRBV12-4 CASSFDPGGEQYF TGTGCCAGCAGTTTCGATCCGGGAGGGGAGCAGTACTTC
. once TRBJ2-5 TRBV12-3/TRBV12-4 CASSLRETQYF TGTGCCAGCAGTTTGAGGGAGACCCAGTACTTC
. . TRBJ2-7 TRBV5-6 CASSLFSSTSSYEQYF TGTGCCAGCAGCTTGTTCTCTAGCACAAGCTCCTACGAGCAGTACTTC
. . TRBJ1-1 TRBV13 CASSQQGRGTEAFF TGTGCCAGCAGCCAGCAGGGGAGGGGCACTGAAGCTTTCTTT
TRBD1 once TRBJ2-3 TRBV30 CAWSQRTGGFTDTQYF TGTGCCTGGAGCCAGAGGACAGGGGGGTTCACAGATACGCAGTATTTT
TRBD2 . TRBJ2-2 TRBV9 CASSIAGVVTGELFF TGTGCCAGCAGCATAGCGGGAGTGGTTACCGGGGAGCTGTTTTTT
. . TRBJ2-5 TRBV24-1 CATSDFEHQETQYF TGTGCCACCAGTGATTTTGAGCACCAAGAGACCCAGTACTTC
. . TRBJ2-1 TRBV29-1 CSVEGDTISPYEQFF TGCAGCGTTGAAGGCGACACGATTTCCCCCTATGAGCAGTTCTTC
TRBD2 . TRBJ2-1 TRBV5-1 CASSYLAGYEQFF TGCGCCAGCAGCTATCTAGCGGGATATGAGCAGTTCTTC
. . TRBJ2-1 TRBV2 CASSLDSNNEQFF TGTGCCAGCAGTTTGGACAGTAACAATGAGCAGTTCTTC
TRBD2 . TRBJ2-3 TRBV3-1/TRBV3-2 CASSQYSGGAGVTDTQYF TGTGCCAGCAGCCAATATAGCGGGGGGGCCGGAGTGACAGATACGCAGTATTTT
. . TRBJ1-3 TRBV6-1 CASSEGSGLLSGNTIYF TGTGCCAGCAGTGAAGGGTCGGGACTGCTCTCTGGAAACACCATATATTTT